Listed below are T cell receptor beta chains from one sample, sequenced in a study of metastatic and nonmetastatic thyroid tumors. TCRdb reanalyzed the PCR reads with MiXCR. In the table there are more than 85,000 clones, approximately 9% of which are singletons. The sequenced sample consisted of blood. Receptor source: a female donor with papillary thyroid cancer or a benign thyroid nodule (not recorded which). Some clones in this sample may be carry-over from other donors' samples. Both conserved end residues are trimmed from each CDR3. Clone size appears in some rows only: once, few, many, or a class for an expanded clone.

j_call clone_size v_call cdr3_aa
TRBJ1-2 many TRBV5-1 ASSLVPANYGYT
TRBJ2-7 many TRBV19 ASKDRGDYEQY
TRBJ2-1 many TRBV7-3 ASSEGADEQF
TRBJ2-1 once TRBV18 ASSPGDYNEQF
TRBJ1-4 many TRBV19 ASSIGVSPEKLF
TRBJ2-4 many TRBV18 ASSPGQGSNIQY
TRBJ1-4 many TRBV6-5 ASSYDSKATNEKLF
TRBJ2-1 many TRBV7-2 ASSLGGQGARGEQF
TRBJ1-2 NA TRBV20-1 SARDLLHGDYGYT
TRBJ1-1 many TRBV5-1 ASSWDVSNTEAF
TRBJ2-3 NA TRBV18 ASSAGQGSTDTQY
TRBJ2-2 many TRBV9 ASSAWTPPLGELF
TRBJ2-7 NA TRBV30 VWSAGGSSYEQY